Listed below are T cell receptor beta chains from one sample, sequenced in a study of long-term antiretroviral therapy in people with HIV. Measured with immunoSEQ multiplex PCR; TCRdb has only the in-frame clones, and not every one. The data contain tens of thousands of clones, around 90% of them singletons. The specimen comprised unsorted PBMCs, sampled 3.2 years before starting antiretroviral therapy. The origin of the receptors is a man aged 45 to 65 with HIV. The CDR3 runs from the conserved cysteine through the conserved F or W. A D gene is named only where the DNA matches it firmly. Rows give clone size only sometimes, using once, few, many, or a class for an expanded clone.

size	V	J	D	CDR3	DNA
NA	TRBV25-1	TRBJ1-3	NA	CASSGLTRSSGNTIYF	TGTGCCAGCAGTGGGCTTACTCGATCGTCTGGAAACACCATATATTTT
NA	TRBV18	TRBJ1-5	TRBD1	CASSPRGGGQNQPQHF	TGTGCCAGCTCACCAAGGGGAGGGGGCCAAAATCAGCCCCAGCATTTT
NA	TRBV4-2	TRBJ2-6	NA	CASSTCHKGYKAGQRLTF	TGTGCCAGCAGCACCTGCCACAAAGGTTACAAAGCGGGCCAACGCCTGACTTTC
NA	TRBV29-1	TRBJ1-2	NA	CSVVSVRDYGYTF	TGCAGCGTTGTGTCGGTCCGAGACTATGGCTACACCTTC
NA	TRBV2	TRBJ2-4	TRBD2	CASSGELAGGNIQYF	TGTGCCAGCAGTGGGGAACTAGCGGGGGGGAACATTCAGTACTTC
NA	TRBV6-6	TRBJ1-3	NA	CASSYSGRSSGNTIYF	TGTGCCAGCAGTTACTCGGGCAGAAGCTCTGGAAACACCATATATTTT
NA	TRBV30	TRBJ1-1	TRBD1	CAWSVTGGENTEAFF	TGTGCCTGGAGTGTTACAGGGGGCGAAAACACTGAAGCTTTCTTT
NA	TRBV9	TRBJ2-1	NA	CASSVDPSNNEQFF	TGTGCCAGCAGCGTAGACCCATCAAACAATGAGCAGTTCTTC
NA	TRBV19	TRBJ2-5	NA	CASSIPPSSTQYF	TGTGCCAGTAGTATTCCCCCAAGTTCGACCCAGTACTTC
NA	TRBV18	TRBJ2-7	TRBD1	CASSPPRGTGDYEQYF	TGTGCCAGCTCACCACCGCGCGGGACAGGGGACTACGAGCAGTACTTC
NA	TRBV7-9	TRBJ1-1	TRBD1	CASSLLGRSGDRGTEAFF	TGTGCCAGCAGCTTACTCGGGCGGTCGGGGGACAGGGGCACTGAAGCTTTCTTT
NA	TRBV5-1	TRBJ2-1	NA	CASSFYPTRVSYNEQFF	TGCGCCAGCAGCTTCTATCCGACTAGGGTCTCCTACAATGAGCAGTTCTTC
NA	TRBV6-5	TRBJ2-7	NA	CASSYSGVAYEQYF	TGTGCCAGCAGTTACTCAGGGGTGGCCTACGAGCAGTACTTC
NA	TRBV5-6	TRBJ1-1	NA	CASSLVRENTETFF	TGTGCCAGCAGCTTGGTCAGAGAGAACACTGAAACTTTCTTT
NA	TRBV4-1	TRBJ2-5	TRBD2	CASSQDMTSSPYKETQYF	TGCGCCAGCAGCCAAGATATGACTAGCTCACCCTACAAGGAGACCCAGTACTTC
NA	TRBV5-1	TRBJ2-2	NA	CASSQRGVNTGELFF	TGCGCCAGCAGCCAAAGGGGGGTAAACACCGGGGAGCTGTTTTTT
NA	TRBV7-6	TRBJ2-1	NA	CASSLGARELDNEQFF	TGTGCCAGCAGCTTAGGAGCCAGGGAGCTGGACAATGAGCAGTTCTTC
NA	TRBV6-6	TRBJ2-7	TRBD1	CASRETGAYEQYF	TGTGCCAGCAGGGAGACAGGGGCCTACGAGCAGTACTTC
NA	TRBV29-1	TRBJ2-5	TRBD1	CSVEDSHRDRGRETQYF	TGCAGCGTTGAAGATTCCCACCGGGACAGGGGAAGAGAGACCCAGTACTTC
NA	TRBV7-2	TRBJ2-1	NA	CASSRSYEQFF	TGTGCCAGCAGCCGGAGCTATGAGCAGTTCTTC
once	TRBV2	TRBJ1-2	NA	CASSTYNYGYTF	TGTGCCAGCAGCACTTACAACTATGGCTACACCTTC
NA	TRBV15	TRBJ2-3	TRBD2	CATSRGGGGRDQYF	TGTGCCACCAGCCGGGGAGGCGGGGGGCGGGATCAGTATTTT
NA	TRBV18	TRBJ2-5	NA	CASSPSRVVETQYF	TGTGCCAGCTCACCCTCCAGGGTCGTGGAGACCCAGTACTTC
NA	TRBV18	TRBJ1-3	NA	CASSPPLPSSGNTIYF	TGTGCCAGCTCACCACCGTTACCCAGCTCTGGAAACACCATATATTTT
NA	TRBV7-2	TRBJ2-5	TRBD2	CASSASGGETQYF	TGTGCCAGCAGCGCTAGCGGAGGAGAGACCCAGTACTTC
NA	TRBV5-1	TRBJ1-5	NA	CASSLGQYNQPQHF	TGCGCCAGCAGCTTGGGACAGTACAATCAGCCCCAGCATTTT
NA	TRBV19	TRBJ1-5	NA	CASTTPGAPSQPQHF	TGTGCCAGTACCACTCCGGGGGCCCCGAGTCAGCCCCAGCATTTT
once	TRBV19	TRBJ2-7	NA	CASRSPTYEQYF	TGTGCCAGTAGGAGCCCAACCTACGAGCAGTACTTC
NA	TRBV11-2	TRBJ2-7	NA	CASSFTGDEQYF	TGTGCCAGCAGCTTTACAGGAGACGAGCAGTACTTC
NA	TRBV7-2	TRBJ2-2	TRBD2	CASSPGLAGPGELFF	TGTGCCAGCAGCCCGGGACTAGCGGGCCCCGGGGAGCTGTTTTTT
few	TRBV15	TRBJ2-1	NA	CATSREVSSISEQFF	TGTGCCACCAGCAGAGAGGTCTCTAGTATCAGTGAGCAGTTCTTC
NA	TRBV5-1	TRBJ2-3	NA	CASSRFYFGRGDGSTDTQYF	TGCGCCAGCAGCCGCTTTTATTTCGGTCGAGGCGACGGGAGCACAGATACGCAGTATTTT
NA	TRBV7-9	TRBJ1-1	NA	CASSFFSADEAFF	TGTGCCAGCAGTTTTTTTAGCGCGGATGAAGCTTTCTTT
NA	TRBV30	TRBJ2-5	TRBD1	CAWTRQGAQETQYF	TGTGCCTGGACCCGACAGGGGGCCCAAGAGACCCAGTACTTC
NA	TRBV29-1	TRBJ1-2	NA	CSVEEQVDGYTF	TGCAGCGTTGAAGAACAGGTGGACGGCTACACCTTC
NA	TRBV5-1	TRBJ2-1	NA	CASSLGGANDGQFF	TGCGCCAGCAGCCTCGGGGGCGCCAATGACGGGCAGTTCTTC
NA	TRBV6-5	TRBJ1-1	NA	CASSYSTVNTEAFF	TGTGCCAGCAGTTACTCGACGGTGAACACTGAAGCTTTCTTT
NA	TRBV7-2	TRBJ1-1	NA	CASSSRAVGAEAFF	TGTGCCAGCAGCTCCAGGGCGGTGGGCGCTGAAGCTTTCTTT
NA	TRBV10-1	TRBJ2-3	TRBD2	CASSDSRTSGTDTQYF	TGCGCCAGCAGTGATTCCCGGACTAGCGGCACAGATACGCAGTATTTT
NA	TRBV7-3	TRBJ1-1	NA	CASSYTDGQAFF	TGTGCCAGCAGCTACACCGACGGACAAGCTTTCTTT
NA	TRBV4-3	TRBJ2-7	NA	CASSRGQHGTYEQYF	TGCGCCAGCAGCCGCGGACAGCACGGAACCTACGAGCAGTACTTC
few	TRBV2	TRBJ2-5	NA	CASDGDTEETQYF	TGTGCCAGTGACGGGGACACGGAAGAGACCCAGTACTTC
NA	TRBV11-2	TRBJ1-1	NA	CASSFQPNTEAFF	TGTGCCAGCAGCTTCCAACCGAACACTGAAGCTTTCTTT
NA	TRBV6-4	TRBJ2-5	TRBD2	CASSDVKLAGGVRETQYF	TGTGCCAGCAGTGACGTTAAACTAGCGGGCGGGGTAAGAGAGACCCAGTACTTC
NA	TRBV29-1	TRBJ2-7	NA	CSGVASYEQYF	TGCAGCGGTGTGGCTTCCTACGAGCAGTACTTC
NA	TRBV9	TRBJ2-7	TRBD2	CASSPRASGSYEQYF	TGTGCCAGCAGCCCCCGTGCTAGCGGGAGTTACGAGCAGTACTTC
NA	TRBV10-3	TRBJ2-5	TRBD1	CAIREQGGETQYF	TGTGCCATCAGGGAACAGGGGGGAGAGACCCAGTACTTC
NA	TRBV4-1	TRBJ1-2	NA	CASSQTPGFDGGYTF	TGCGCCAGCAGCCAAACTCCGGGGTTTGACGGTGGCTACACCTTC
NA	TRBV7-2	TRBJ2-5	TRBD2	CASSLEREGGQETQYF	TGTGCCAGCAGCTTAGAGCGGGAGGGGGGCCAAGAGACCCAGTACTTC
once	TRBV10-3	TRBJ1-2	NA	CAISDVGKVRYGYTF	TGTGCCATCAGTGACGTGGGTAAAGTACGATATGGCTACACCTTC
NA	TRBV5-1	TRBJ2-6	NA	CASSLAEGASGANVLTF	TGCGCCAGCAGCTTGGCCGAAGGGGCGTCGGGGGCCAACGTCCTGACTTTC
NA	TRBV5-4	TRBJ2-3	TRBD1	CPRGGQGGQSSTDTQYF	TGTCCCCGCGGCGGACAGGGGGGGCAATCTAGCACAGATACGCAGTATTTT
NA	TRBV4-1	TRBJ2-1	TRBD2	CASSLARGGGYNEQFF	TGCGCCAGCAGCCTCGCACGGGGGGGCGGGTACAATGAGCAGTTCTTC
NA	TRBV5-1	TRBJ2-7	TRBD1	CASSLELWDRGTRSYEQYF	TGCGCCAGCAGCTTGGAGTTATGGGACAGGGGGACTCGTTCCTACGAGCAGTACTTC
NA	TRBV7-3	TRBJ1-2	NA	CASSPDGNYGYTF	TGTGCCAGCAGCCCCGACGGTAACTATGGCTACACCTTC
NA	TRBV5-6	TRBJ2-7	NA	CASSLAAYEQYF	TGTGCCAGCAGCTTGGCCGCCTACGAGCAGTACTTC
NA	TRBV5-1	TRBJ2-3	TRBD2	CASSWGLAVGGDTQYF	TGCGCCAGCAGCTGGGGACTAGCGGTTGGGGGAGATACGCAGTATTTT
NA	TRBV9	TRBJ1-5	NA	CASSPRGGTGQPQHF	TGTGCCAGCAGCCCTAGGGGTGGAACAGGTCAGCCCCAGCATTTT
NA	TRBV29-1	TRBJ2-7	NA	CSVTDRIHYEQYF	TGCAGCGTCACTGACAGAATACACTACGAGCAGTACTTC